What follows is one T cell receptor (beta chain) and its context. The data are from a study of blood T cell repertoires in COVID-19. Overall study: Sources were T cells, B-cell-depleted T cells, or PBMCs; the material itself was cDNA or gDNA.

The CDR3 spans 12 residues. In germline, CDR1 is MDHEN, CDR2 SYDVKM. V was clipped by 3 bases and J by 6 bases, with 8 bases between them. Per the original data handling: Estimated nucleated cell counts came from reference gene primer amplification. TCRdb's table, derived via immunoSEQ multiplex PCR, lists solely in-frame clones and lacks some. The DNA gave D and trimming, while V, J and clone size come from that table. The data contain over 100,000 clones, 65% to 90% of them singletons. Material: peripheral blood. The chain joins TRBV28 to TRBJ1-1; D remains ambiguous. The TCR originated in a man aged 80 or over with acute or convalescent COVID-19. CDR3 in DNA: TGTGCCAGCAGTTTTTATCGGGCTGAAGCTTTCTTT. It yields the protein CASSFYRAEAFF.